This T cell receptor beta chain stems from a study of CD8 T cells in ankylosing spondylitis. Study-level points and caveats: Reportedly, matched ankylosing spondylitis synovial fluid was significantly enriched for disease-linked clones. Characteristic of ankylosing spondylitis blood, it appeared, was a TCR beta motif comprising about 8 highly homologous variants. Earlier authors reported some of these motif variants in reactive arthritis synovial fluid and blood.

MiXCR was run by TCRdb on the 5' RACE reads, yielding one entry per CDR3 protein. Seen here are hundreds of thousands of distinct CDR3 sequences, 20% to 25% observed once, and the top ten hold approximately 14%. Between the trimmed V and J ends, which lost 3 bases and 3 bases, there was a span of 10 bases. Germline V gene lookup returns CDR1 LNHDA and CDR2 SQIVND (reference sequence). The CDR3 length is 14 residues. This clonotype was counted only a few times. The antigen remains unidentified. This sequence joins TRBV19 and TRBJ2-3; D gene uncertain. Sequenced material: blood, either unsorted or a sorted T cell fraction (not recorded which). The receptor was derived from a male donor with ankylosing spondylitis or in good health (not recorded which). The CDR3 here is CASSIPTLTDTQYF. CDR3 nucleotide sequence: TGTGCCAGTAGTATTCCTACATTGACAGATACGCAGTATTTT. Filled out from reference TRBV19 and TRBJ2-3, the complete variable domain reads DGGITQSPKYLFRKEGQNVTLSCEQNLNHDAMYWYRQDPGQGLRLIYYSQIVNDFQKGDIAEGYSVSREKKESFPLTVTSAQKNPTAFYLCASSIPTLTDTQYFGPGTRLTVL.